The 17 T cell receptor beta chains listed next were all sequenced from one sample in a study of OX40 agonist ivuxolimab in advanced cancers. Generated by immunoSEQ multiplex PCR, the TCRdb table keeps only in-frame clones and is missing some. The table lists approximately 30,000 clones, 70% to 80% of them singletons, with about 33% in the top ten. The material sequenced was CD4+ or CD8+ T cells sorted from blood, taken in a trial of the OX40 agonist ivuxolimab. The receptors were gathered from an adult with an advanced solid tumor such as melanoma, head and neck, liver or kidney cancer.

The rearrangement joins TRBV11-2 to TRBJ2-2; 9 nucleotides agree with TRBD2. V trimming: 6 bases; J trimming: 6 bases; junction bases outside the gene matches: 5. CDR1 SGHAT and CDR2 FQNNGV come from the germline V gene. The CDR3 extends over 14 amino acids. The CDR3 spells CASRGGRAAGELFF. Written as DNA, the CDR3 is TGTGCCAGCAGGGGCGGGAGGGCGGCCGGGGAGCTGTTTTTT.

The chain employs TRBV11-2 and TRBJ2-7; D is unresolved. The CDR3 is made up of 13 amino acids. Trimming took off 8 bases at V and 4 bases at J, with 15 bases between the two ends. Germline V gene sequence: CDR1 SGHAT, CDR2 FQNNGV. The CDR3 DNA reads as TGTGCCAGCTCCGGTGTTCTGAGTTACGAGCAGTACTTC. It yields the protein CASSGVLSYEQYF. Drawing the rest from reference TRBV11-2 and TRBJ2-7, the complete variable domain is EAGVAQSPRYKIIEKRQSVAFWCNPISGHATLYWYQQILGQGPKLLIQFQNNGVVDDSQLPKDRFSAERLKGVDSTLKIQPAKLEDSAVYLCASSGVLSYEQYFGPGTRLTVT.

The chain links TRBV5-1 to TRBJ2-2; 7 nucleotides agree with TRBD1. CDR1 SGHRS and CDR2 YFSETQ come from the germline V gene. The CDR3 consists of 15 residues. The ends lost 2 bases at V and 4 bases at J; junction bases unmatched: 5. CDR3 region: CASSFWDSLTGELFF. The CDR3 DNA is TGCGCCAGCAGCTTTTGGGACAGCCTCACCGGGGAGCTGTTTTTT.

The J gene is TRBJ1-4, the V gene TRBV15, with D uncertain. V lost 0 bases, J lost 0 bases, and 8 bases lay in between. Germline CDR1 and CDR2: LNHNV and YYDKDF (reference sequence). The CDR3 is 16 amino acids. The CDR3 bases are TGTGCCACCAGCAGAGAAACCGATGCAACTAATGAAAAACTGTTTTTT. This codes for CATSRETDATNEKLFF. The full variable domain, in which reference TRBV15 and TRBJ1-4 provide the parts outside the CDR3, is DAMVIQNPRYQVTQFGKPVTLSCSQTLNHNVMYWYQQKSSQAPKLLFHYYDKDFNNEADTPDNFQSRRPNTSFCFLDIRSPGLGDTAMYLCATSRETDATNEKLFFGSGTQLSVL.

The J gene is TRBJ2-7, the V gene TRBV7-3; no clear D gene. V was pared by 1 base and J by 2 bases, with 9 bases between. This CDR3 region has 14 residues. Per the germline V gene, CDR1 is SGHTA and CDR2 is FQGTGA. The CDR3, as DNA: TGTGCCAGCAGCTTAATGGCAGGACCCTACGAGCAGTACTTC. This codes for CASSLMAGPYEQYF.

The count of this clone is one. This rearrangement joins TRBV6-1 to TRBJ2-3; no clear D gene. Germline CDR1 is MNHNS and CDR2 is SASEGT. The germline V and J ends were trimmed by 7 bases and 2 bases, with 16 bases remaining between them. The CDR3 is made up of 15 amino acids. The CDR3 reads CASTRFGYLTDTQYF. CDR3 DNA: TGTGCCAGCACCAGATTTGGCTATCTCACAGATACGCAGTATTTT.

J is TRBJ1-5 and V is TRBV10-2; a possible D gene is TRBD1 (5 bases). Germline CDR1 is WSHSY and CDR2 is SAAADI. The V and J ends lost 3 bases and 5 bases respectively, with 14 bases between them. The CDR3 runs to 15 residues. In DNA, the CDR3 is TGCGCCAGCAGTGATGTAGGGGTTTTTTATCAGCCCCAGCATTTT. This encodes CASSDVGVFYQPQHF.

This clone turned up a few times. The genes are TRBV18 and TRBJ1-1; 9 bases fit TRBD1. This CDR3 region has 16 residues. The V gene end was trimmed by 1 base and the J gene end by 5 bases; junction bases not matched to a gene: 8. CDR1 KGHSH and CDR2 LQKENI come from the germline V gene. The CDR3 nucleotides are TGTGCCAGCTCACCACGGGGATTTGACAGGGGGACTGAAGCTTTCTTT. It yields the protein CASSPRGFDRGTEAFF.

J is TRBJ2-1 and V is TRBV7-2; 13 bases align to TRBD2. The CDR3 runs to 16 residues. Losses at the gene ends were 4 bases for V and 5 bases for J; bases not matched to a gene: 5. The V gene's germline CDR1 is SGHTA and CDR2 FQGNSA. The CDR3 protein is CASSSTSGGYNNEQFF. The DNA of the CDR3 is TGTGCCAGCAGCTCGACTAGCGGGGGGTATAACAATGAGCAGTTCTTC. The full variable domain, completed using reference TRBV7-2 and TRBJ2-1, is GAGVSQSPSNKVTEKGKDVELRCDPISGHTALYWYRQSLGQGLEFLIYFQGNSAPDKSGLPSDRFSAERTGGSVSTLTIQRTQQEDSAVYLCASSSTSGGYNNEQFFGPGTRLTVL.

V is TRBV19 and J is TRBJ2-1; the match to TRBD2 covers 7 bases. From germline, CDR1 is LNHDA and CDR2 SQIVND (reference sequence). V was clipped by 3 bases and J by 4 bases; unmatched bases: 6. The CDR3 covers 15 residues. CDR3 residues: CASSIGASGYNEQFF. In DNA form, the CDR3 reads TGTGCCAGTAGTATCGGGGCTAGCGGATACAATGAGCAGTTCTTC.

The chain uses TRBV7-9 and TRBJ2-1, with D maybe TRBD2 (5 bases). Germline lookup yields CDR1 SEHNR and CDR2 FQNEAQ (reference sequence). The length of the CDR3 is 15 residues. Trimming removed 1 base at V and 5 bases at J, with 12 bases between. CDR3: CASSLVASRDNEQFF. Here the CDR3 DNA reads TGTGCCAGCAGCTTAGTGGCTAGCCGGGACAATGAGCAGTTCTTC.

The gene calls are TRBV9 and TRBJ1-6; TRBD1 aligns across 7 bases. V lost 0 bases to trimming and J lost 6 bases; unmatched junction nucleotides: 9. This CDR3 comprises 17 residues. Germline lookup yields CDR1 SGDLS and CDR2 YYNGEE. In nucleotides, the CDR3 is TGTGCCAGCAGCGTAGAAGGGACAGCGAGAAGTAATTCACCCCTCCACTTT. It encodes CASSVEGTARSNSPLHF.

The CDR3 DNA is TGTGCCAGCAGTTACGCTCCCGGACGGGGAAATTCACCCCTCCACTTT. Its protein product is CASSYAPGRGNSPLHF. The V and J genes are TRBV6-5 and TRBJ1-6; D is unresolved. The V end was cut by 2 bases, the J end by 7 bases, with 15 bases between. This CDR3 is 16 amino acids long. Germline CDR1 MNHEY, CDR2 SVGAGI.

V gene TRBV6-1 combines with J gene TRBJ2-2; 8 nucleotides align to TRBD2. Germline trimming cut 6 bases from V and 4 bases from J; bases unmatched to any gene: 7. Germline assignment: CDR1 MNHNS and CDR2 SASEGT. This CDR3 spans 15 amino acids. The CDR3 is CASRAGTSFTGELFF. The CDR3 DNA is TGTGCCAGCAGGGCCGGGACTAGTTTCACCGGGGAGCTGTTTTTT.

Only one count was recorded for this clone. The chain carries TRBV4-1 and TRBJ2-7; tentatively, D is TRBD2 (7 bases). The CDR3 loop spans 14 amino acids. Germline lookup yields CDR1 MGHRA and CDR2 YSYEKL. V was pared by 4 bases and J by 4 bases, with 14 bases between. The CDR3 DNA reads TGCGCCAGCAGCCCAGGGGAGGGGAGGTACGAGCAGTACTTC. Residues: CASSPGEGRYEQYF.

The chain recombines TRBV9 with TRBJ2-1, with D possibly TRBD2 on 6 matching bases. CDR3 length equals 17 residues. V lost 2 bases to trimming and J lost 1 base, with 16 bases between them. Per the germline V gene, CDR1 is SGDLS and CDR2 is YYNGEE. CDR3 region: CASSVSSVSASYNEQFF. DNA of the CDR3: TGTGCCAGCAGCGTGTCTAGCGTTTCGGCATCCTACAATGAGCAGTTCTTC. The full variable domain, with the rest looked up from reference TRBV9 and TRBJ2-1, is DSGVTQTPKHLITATGQRVTLRCSPRSGDLSVYWYQQSLDQGLQFLIQYYNGEERAKGNILERFSAQQFPDLHSELNLSSLELGDSALYFCASSVSSVSASYNEQFFGPGTRLTVL.

This clone was seen a single time. The rearrangement links TRBV11-3 to TRBJ2-7; 10 bases match TRBD2. Germline lookup yields CDR1 SGHNT and CDR2 YENEEA. The CDR3 totals 17 residues. Trimming removed 3 bases from V and 0 bases from J; junction bases left unmatched: 8. The CDR3 DNA reads TGTGCCAGCAGCTTCGCTAGCGGGAGTTTCTACTCCTACGAGCAGTACTTC. Residues: CASSFASGSFYSYEQYF.